The source of this T cell receptor beta chain is a study of blood T cell repertoires in COVID-19. In the study overall: COVID-19 samples collected from the United States, Italy and Spain covered acute and convalescent phases.

Trimming took off 1 base at V and 0 bases at J, with 7 bases between the two ends. The germline gives CDR1 MNHEY, CDR2 SVGEGT. This CDR3 is built from 15 residues. Original analysis: Researchers report that nucleated cell counts were estimated from reference gene primer amplification. Sequencing was performed with immunoSEQ multiplex PCR; in TCRdb, only in-frame clones are kept and a portion is missing. V and J calls and clone size are as listed in that table; D and trimming were resolved from the DNA. In the table there are 30,000 to 40,000 clones, roughly 85% of which are singletons. Sequenced input: peripheral blood. V gene TRBV6-2 or TRBV6-3 combines with J gene TRBJ2-1; weak D call: TRBD2 (5 bases). The TCR originated in a human donor in a cohort sampled during active COVID-19. CDR3 protein: CASSYLAGSYNEQFF. In nucleotides, the CDR3 is TGTGCCAGCAGTTACTTGGCGGGCTCCTACAATGAGCAGTTCTTC.